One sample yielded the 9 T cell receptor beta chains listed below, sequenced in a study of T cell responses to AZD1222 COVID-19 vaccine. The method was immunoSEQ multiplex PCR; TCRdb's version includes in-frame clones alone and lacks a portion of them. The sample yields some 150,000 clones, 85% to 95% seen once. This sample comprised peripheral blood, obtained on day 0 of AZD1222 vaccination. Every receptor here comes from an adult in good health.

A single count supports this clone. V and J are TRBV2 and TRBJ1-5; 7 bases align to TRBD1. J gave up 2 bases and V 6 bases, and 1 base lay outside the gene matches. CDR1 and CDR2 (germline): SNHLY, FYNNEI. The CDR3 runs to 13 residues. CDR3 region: CASRTGGNQPQHF. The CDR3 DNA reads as TGTGCCAGCAGAACAGGGGGCAATCAGCCCCAGCATTTT.

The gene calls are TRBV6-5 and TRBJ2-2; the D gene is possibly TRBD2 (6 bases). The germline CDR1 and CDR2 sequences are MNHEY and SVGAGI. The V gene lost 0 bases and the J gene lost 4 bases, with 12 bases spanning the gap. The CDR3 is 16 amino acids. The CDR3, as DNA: TGTGCCAGCAGTTACTCCAGTACTAGCAGCACCGGGGAGCTGTTTTTT. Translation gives CASSYSSTSSTGELFF.

The chain's CDR3 is CASSQERRHRGRASYEQYF. The CDR3 DNA is TGCGCCAGCAGCCAAGAACGGCGCCATCGGGGGCGGGCTTCCTACGAGCAGTACTTC. The rearrangement joins TRBV4-1 to TRBJ2-7; the D gene could be TRBD1 or TRBD2 (6 bases each). V lost 0 bases and J 1 base, leaving 22 bases between the germline ends. CDR1 is MGHRA and CDR2 is YSYEKL in the germline V gene. This CDR3 has 19 residues.

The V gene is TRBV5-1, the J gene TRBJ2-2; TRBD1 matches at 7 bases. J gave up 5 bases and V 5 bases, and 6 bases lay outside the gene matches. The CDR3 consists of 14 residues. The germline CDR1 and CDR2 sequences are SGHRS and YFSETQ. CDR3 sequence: CASRDIRGTGELFF. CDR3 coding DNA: TGCGCCAGCAGAGATATCAGGGGGACCGGGGAGCTGTTTTTT.

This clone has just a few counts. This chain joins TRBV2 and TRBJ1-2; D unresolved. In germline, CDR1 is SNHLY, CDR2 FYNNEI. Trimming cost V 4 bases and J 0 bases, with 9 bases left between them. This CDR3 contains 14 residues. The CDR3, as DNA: TGTGCCAGCAGTGGGACTCTTCCTAACTATGGCTACACCTTC. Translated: CASSGTLPNYGYTF.

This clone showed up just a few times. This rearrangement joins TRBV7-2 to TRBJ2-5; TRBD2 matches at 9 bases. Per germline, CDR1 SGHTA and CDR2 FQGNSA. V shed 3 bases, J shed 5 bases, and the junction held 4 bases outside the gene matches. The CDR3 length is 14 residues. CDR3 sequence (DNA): TGTGCCAGCAGCTTGGGACTAGCTGGCGAGACCCAGTACTTC. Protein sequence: CASSLGLAGETQYF. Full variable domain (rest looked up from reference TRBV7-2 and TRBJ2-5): GAGVSQSPSNKVTEKGKDVELRCDPISGHTALYWYRQSLGQGLEFLIYFQGNSAPDKSGLPSDRFSAERTGGSVSTLTIQRTQQEDSAVYLCASSLGLAGETQYFGPGTRLLVL.

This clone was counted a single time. CDR3 loop: CASSLNPQETQYF. CDR3 sequence (DNA): TGTGCCAGCAGCTTAAATCCGCAAGAGACCCAGTACTTC. The rearrangement joins TRBV7-3 to TRBJ2-5; D is unresolved. Per the germline V gene, CDR1 is SGHTA and CDR2 is FQGTGA. The CDR3 is 13 amino acids. Trimming took off 1 base at V and 2 bases at J, with 5 bases between the two ends.

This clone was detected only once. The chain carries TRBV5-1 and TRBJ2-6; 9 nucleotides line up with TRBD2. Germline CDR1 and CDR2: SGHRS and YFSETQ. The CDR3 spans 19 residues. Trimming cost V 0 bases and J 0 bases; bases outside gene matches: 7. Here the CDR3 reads CASSLASLAGPSGANVLTF. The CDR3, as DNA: TGCGCCAGCAGCTTGGCCAGTCTAGCGGGGCCCTCTGGGGCCAACGTCCTGACTTTC.

Here the CDR3 reads CASSLQAGDTGELFF. The CDR3 DNA sequence: TGCGCCAGCAGCTTGCAAGCGGGAGACACCGGGGAGCTGTTTTTT. This rearrangement joins TRBV5-1 to TRBJ2-2; TRBD2 matches at 8 bases. With 1 base clipped from V and 3 bases from J, the junction kept 2 bases outside the gene matches. Germline V CDR1 and CDR2: SGHRS, YFSETQ. This CDR3 contains 15 residues. Combining the CDR3 with reference TRBV5-1 and TRBJ2-2 gives the whole variable domain KAGVTQTPRYLIKTRGQQVTLSCSPISGHRSVSWYQQTPGQGLQFLFEYFSETQRNKGNFPGRFSGRQFSNSRSEMNVSTLELGDSALYLCASSLQAGDTGELFFGEGSRLTVL.